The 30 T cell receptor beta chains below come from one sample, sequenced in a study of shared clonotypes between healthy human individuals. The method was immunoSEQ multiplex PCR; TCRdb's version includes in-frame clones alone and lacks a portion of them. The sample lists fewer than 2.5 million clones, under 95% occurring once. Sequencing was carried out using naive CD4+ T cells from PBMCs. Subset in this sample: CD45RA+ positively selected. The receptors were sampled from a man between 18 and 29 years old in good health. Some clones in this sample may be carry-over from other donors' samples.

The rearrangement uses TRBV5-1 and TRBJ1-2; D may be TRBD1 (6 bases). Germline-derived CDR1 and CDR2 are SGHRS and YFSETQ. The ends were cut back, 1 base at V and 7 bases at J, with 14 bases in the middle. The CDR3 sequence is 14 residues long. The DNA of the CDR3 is TGCGCCAGCAGCTTGTCACAGGGAGAGGGTGGCTACACCTTC. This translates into CASSLSQGEGGYTF.

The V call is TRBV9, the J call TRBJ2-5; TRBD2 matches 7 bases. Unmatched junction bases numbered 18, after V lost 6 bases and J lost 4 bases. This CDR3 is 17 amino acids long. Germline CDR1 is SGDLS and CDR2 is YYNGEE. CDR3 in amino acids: CASTLGREAHRGETQYF. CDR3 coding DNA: TGTGCCAGCACCCTGGGGAGGGAGGCTCATCGTGGAGAGACCCAGTACTTC.

The CDR3 region is CASSYPLETQYF. Here the CDR3 DNA reads TGTGCCAGCAGTTACCCATTGGAGACCCAGTACTTC. This rearrangement joins TRBV7-2 to TRBJ2-5; unclear D gene. This CDR3 region has 12 residues. The V gene lost 6 bases and the J gene lost 5 bases, with 10 bases spanning the gap. Germline-derived CDR1 and CDR2 are SGHTA and FQGNSA. Looking up the rest from reference TRBV7-2 and TRBJ2-5 gives the full variable domain: GAGVSQSPSNKVTEKGKDVELRCDPISGHTALYWYRQSLGQGLEFLIYFQGNSAPDKSGLPSDRFSAERTGGSVSTLTIQRTQQEDSAVYLCASSYPLETQYFGPGTRLLVL.

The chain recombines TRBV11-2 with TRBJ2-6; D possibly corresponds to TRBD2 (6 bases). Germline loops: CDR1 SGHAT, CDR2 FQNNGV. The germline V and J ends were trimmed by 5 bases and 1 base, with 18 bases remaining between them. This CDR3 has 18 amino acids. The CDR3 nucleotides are TGTGCCAGCAGCACCCGGGACGGAGGGAAGTCTGGGGCCAACGTCCTGACTTTC. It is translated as CASSTRDGGKSGANVLTF.

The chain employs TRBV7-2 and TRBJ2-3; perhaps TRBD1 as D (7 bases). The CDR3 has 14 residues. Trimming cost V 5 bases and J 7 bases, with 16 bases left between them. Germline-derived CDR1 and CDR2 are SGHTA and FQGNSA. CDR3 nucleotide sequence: TGTGCCAGCAGCCAAGGAGGGGGCATAAATACGCAGTATTTT. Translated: CASSQGGGINTQYF.

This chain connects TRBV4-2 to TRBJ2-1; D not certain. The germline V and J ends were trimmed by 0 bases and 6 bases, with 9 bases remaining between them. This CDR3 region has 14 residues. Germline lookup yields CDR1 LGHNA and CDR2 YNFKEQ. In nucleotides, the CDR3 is TGTGCCAGCAGCCAAGATATGAGTTCCAATGAGCAGTTCTTC. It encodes CASSQDMSSNEQFF.

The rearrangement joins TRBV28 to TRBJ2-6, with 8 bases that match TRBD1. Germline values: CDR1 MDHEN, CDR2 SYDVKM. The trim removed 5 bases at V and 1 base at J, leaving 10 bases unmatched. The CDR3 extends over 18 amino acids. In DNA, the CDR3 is TGTGCCAGCAGTGCCGACAGGGGAAAACTTTCTGGGGCCAACGTCCTGACTTTC. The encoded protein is CASSADRGKLSGANVLTF. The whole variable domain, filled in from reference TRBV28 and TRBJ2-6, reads DVKVTQSSRYLVKRTGEKVFLECVQDMDHENMFWYRQDPGLGLRLIYFSYDVKMKEKGDIPEGYSVSREKKERFSLILESASTNQTSMYLCASSADRGKLSGANVLTFGAGSRLTVL.

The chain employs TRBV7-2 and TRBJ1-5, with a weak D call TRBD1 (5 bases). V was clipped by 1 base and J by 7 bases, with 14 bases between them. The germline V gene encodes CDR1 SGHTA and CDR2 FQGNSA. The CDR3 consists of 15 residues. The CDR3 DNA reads TGTGCCAGCAGCTTAGAGTCTACCGGGGGGCAGCCCCAGCATTTT. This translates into CASSLESTGGQPQHF.

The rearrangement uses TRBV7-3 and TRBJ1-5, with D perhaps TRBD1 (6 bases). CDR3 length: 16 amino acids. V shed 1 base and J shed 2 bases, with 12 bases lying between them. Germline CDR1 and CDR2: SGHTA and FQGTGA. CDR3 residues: CASSLIRGKGNQPQHF. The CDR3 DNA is TGTGCCAGCAGCTTAATTAGGGGGAAGGGCAATCAGCCCCAGCATTTT.

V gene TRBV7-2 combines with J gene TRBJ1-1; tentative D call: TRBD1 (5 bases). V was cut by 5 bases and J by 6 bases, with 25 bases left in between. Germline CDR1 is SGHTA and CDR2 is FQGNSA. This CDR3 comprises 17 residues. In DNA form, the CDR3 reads TGTGCCAGCAGCCTCTGGGCGGTCGTGGGGCTGAAAGCTGAAGCTTTCTTT. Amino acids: CASSLWAVVGLKAEAFF.

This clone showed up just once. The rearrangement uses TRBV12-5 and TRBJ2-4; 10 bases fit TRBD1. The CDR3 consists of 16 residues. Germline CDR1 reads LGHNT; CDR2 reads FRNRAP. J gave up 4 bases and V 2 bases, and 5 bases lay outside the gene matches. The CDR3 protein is CASGLSPGQGKNIQYF. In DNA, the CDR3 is TGTGCTAGTGGTTTGTCCCCGGGACAGGGGAAAAACATTCAGTACTTC.

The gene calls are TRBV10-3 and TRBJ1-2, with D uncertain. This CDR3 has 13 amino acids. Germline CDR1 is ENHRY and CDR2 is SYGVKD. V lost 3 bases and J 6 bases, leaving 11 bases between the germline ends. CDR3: CAISELRRDGYTF. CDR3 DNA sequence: TGTGCCATCAGTGAATTACGGCGAGATGGCTACACCTTC.

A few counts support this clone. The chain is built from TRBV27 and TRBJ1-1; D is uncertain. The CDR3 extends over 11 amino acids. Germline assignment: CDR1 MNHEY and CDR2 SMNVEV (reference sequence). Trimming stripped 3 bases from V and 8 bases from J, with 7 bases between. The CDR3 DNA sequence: TGTGCCAGCAGTTTTAAGGGCGAAGCTTTCTTT. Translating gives CASSFKGEAFF.

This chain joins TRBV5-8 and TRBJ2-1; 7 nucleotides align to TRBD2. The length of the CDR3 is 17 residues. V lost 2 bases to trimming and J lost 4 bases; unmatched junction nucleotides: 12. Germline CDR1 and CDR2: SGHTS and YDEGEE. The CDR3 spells CASSFLLASGPYNEQFF. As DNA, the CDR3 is TGTGCCAGCAGCTTCCTACTGGCTAGCGGCCCTTACAATGAGCAGTTCTTC.

In DNA, the CDR3 is TGTGCCAGCAGCGGCCCGGGTTCGAAGAGCAATCAGCCCCAGCATTTT. This sequence encodes CASSGPGSKSNQPQHF. V is TRBV7-9 and J is TRBJ1-5; D gene uncertain. CDR1 and CDR2 (germline): SEHNR, FQNEAQ (reference sequence). V was shortened by 5 bases and J by 1 base, with 15 bases between the two germline ends. CDR3 length: 16 amino acids. The full variable domain, its missing parts supplied by reference TRBV7-9 and TRBJ1-5, is DTGVSQNPRHKITKRGQNVTFRCDPISEHNRLYWYRQTLGQGPEFLTYFQNEAQLEKSRLLSDRFSAERPKGSFSTLEIQRTEQGDSAMYLCASSGPGSKSNQPQHFGDGTRLSIL.

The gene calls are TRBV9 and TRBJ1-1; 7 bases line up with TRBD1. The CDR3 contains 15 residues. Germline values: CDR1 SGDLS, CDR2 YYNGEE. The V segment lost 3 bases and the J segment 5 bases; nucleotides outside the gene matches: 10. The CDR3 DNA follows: TGTGCCAGCAGCGCCAAGGGGGCGGTCGGGACTGAAGCTTTCTTT. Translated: CASSAKGAVGTEAFF.

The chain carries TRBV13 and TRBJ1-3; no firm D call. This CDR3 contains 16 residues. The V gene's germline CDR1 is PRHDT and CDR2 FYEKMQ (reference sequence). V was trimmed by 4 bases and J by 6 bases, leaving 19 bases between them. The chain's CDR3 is CASSSLGNLLENTIYF. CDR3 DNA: TGTGCCAGCAGCTCCCTAGGGAATCTTTTGGAAAACACCATATATTTT.

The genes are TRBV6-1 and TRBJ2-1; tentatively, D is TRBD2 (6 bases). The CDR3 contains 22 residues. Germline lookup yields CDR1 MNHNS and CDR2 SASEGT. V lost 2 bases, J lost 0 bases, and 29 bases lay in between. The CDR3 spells CASSESQVRGGAMGSSYNEQFF. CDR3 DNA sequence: TGTGCCAGCAGTGAAAGTCAGGTCCGTGGAGGGGCGATGGGTAGCTCCTACAATGAGCAGTTCTTC.

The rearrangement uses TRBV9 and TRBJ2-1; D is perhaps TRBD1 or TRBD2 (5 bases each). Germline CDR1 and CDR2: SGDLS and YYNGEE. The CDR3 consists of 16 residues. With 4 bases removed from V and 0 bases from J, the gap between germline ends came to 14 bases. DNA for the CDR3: TGTGCCAGCAGCCCGAGAGGGGCGGGCTCCTACAATGAGCAGTTCTTC. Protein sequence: CASSPRGAGSYNEQFF.

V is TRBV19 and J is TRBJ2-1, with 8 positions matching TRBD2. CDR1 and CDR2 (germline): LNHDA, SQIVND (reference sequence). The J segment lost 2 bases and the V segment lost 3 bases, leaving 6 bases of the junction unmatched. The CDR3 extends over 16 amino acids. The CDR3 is CASSMSSSGPYNEQFF. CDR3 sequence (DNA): TGTGCCAGTAGTATGTCTTCTAGCGGGCCCTACAATGAGCAGTTCTTC.

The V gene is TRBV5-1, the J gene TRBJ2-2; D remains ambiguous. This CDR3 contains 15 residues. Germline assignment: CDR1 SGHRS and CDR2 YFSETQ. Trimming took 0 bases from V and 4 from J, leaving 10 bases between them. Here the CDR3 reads CASSLATSFTGELFF. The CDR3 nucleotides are TGCGCCAGCAGCTTGGCCACATCATTCACCGGGGAGCTGTTTTTT.

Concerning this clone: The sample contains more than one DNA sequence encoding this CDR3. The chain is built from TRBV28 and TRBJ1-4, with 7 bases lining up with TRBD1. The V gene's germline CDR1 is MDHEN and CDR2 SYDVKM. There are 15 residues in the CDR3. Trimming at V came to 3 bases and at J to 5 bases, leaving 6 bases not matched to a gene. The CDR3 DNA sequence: TGTGCCAGCAGTTTCCTGGGACAGTCGAATGAAAAACTGTTTTTT. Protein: CASSFLGQSNEKLFF. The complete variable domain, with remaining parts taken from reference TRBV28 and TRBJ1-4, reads DVKVTQSSRYLVKRTGEKVFLECVQDMDHENMFWYRQDPGLGLRLIYFSYDVKMKEKGDIPEGYSVSREKKERFSLILESASTNQTSMYLCASSFLGQSNEKLFFGSGTQLSVL.

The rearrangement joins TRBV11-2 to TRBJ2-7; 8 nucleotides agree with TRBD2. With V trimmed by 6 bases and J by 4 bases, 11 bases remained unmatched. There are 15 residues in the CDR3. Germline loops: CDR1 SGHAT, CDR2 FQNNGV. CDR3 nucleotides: TGTGCCAGCAGAAAGCCCGGGAGGGGGAAATACGAGCAGTACTTC. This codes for CASRKPGRGKYEQYF.

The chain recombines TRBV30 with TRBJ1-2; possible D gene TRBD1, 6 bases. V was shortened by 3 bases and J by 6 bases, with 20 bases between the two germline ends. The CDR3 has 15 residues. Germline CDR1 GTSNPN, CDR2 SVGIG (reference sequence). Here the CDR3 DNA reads TGTGCCTGGAGCTTCCCTGACTCACAGGGAGATGGCTACACCTTC. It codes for CAWSFPDSQGDGYTF.

DNA of the CDR3: TGTGCCAGCAGCTTTTTTGGGGGGAGTCAGCACGAGCAGTACTTC. This codes for CASSFFGGSQHEQYF. V is TRBV7-6 and J is TRBJ2-7, with a possible D match to TRBD2 (6 bases). V lost 3 bases and J 5 bases, leaving 17 bases between the germline ends. Germline assignment: CDR1 SGHVS and CDR2 FNYEAQ. The CDR3 runs to 15 residues.

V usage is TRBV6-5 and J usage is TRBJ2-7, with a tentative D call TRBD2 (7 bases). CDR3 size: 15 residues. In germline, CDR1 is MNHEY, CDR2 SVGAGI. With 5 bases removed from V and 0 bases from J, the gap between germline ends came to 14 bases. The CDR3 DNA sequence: TGTGCCAGCAGTAGAAGCGGGACACTCTCCTACGAGCAGTACTTC. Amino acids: CASSRSGTLSYEQYF.

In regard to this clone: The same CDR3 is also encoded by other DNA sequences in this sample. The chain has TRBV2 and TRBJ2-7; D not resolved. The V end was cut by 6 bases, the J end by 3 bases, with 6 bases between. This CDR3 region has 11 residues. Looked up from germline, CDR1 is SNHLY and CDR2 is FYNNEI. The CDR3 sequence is CASSPIYEQYF. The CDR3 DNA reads TGTGCCAGCAGCCCAATCTACGAGCAGTACTTC.

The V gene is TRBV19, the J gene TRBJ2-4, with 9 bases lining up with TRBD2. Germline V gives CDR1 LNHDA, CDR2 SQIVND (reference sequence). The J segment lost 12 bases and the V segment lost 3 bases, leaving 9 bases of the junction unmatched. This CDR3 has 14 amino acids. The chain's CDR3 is CASSIPGLAAAQYF. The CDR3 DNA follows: TGTGCCAGTAGTATCCCGGGACTAGCAGCGGCTCAGTACTTC.

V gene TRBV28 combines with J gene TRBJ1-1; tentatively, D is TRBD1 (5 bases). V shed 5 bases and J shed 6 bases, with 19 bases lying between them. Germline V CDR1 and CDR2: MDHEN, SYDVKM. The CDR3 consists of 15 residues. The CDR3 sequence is CASSPRSGFYPEAFF. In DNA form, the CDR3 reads TGTGCCAGCAGTCCTCGATCAGGGTTTTACCCTGAAGCTTTCTTT.

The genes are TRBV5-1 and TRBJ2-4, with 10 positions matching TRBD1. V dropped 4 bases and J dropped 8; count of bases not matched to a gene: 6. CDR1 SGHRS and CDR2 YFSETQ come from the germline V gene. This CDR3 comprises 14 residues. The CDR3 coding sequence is TGCGCCAGCAGCCAGGGACAGGGGCCGGACATTCAGTACTTC. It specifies CASSQGQGPDIQYF.